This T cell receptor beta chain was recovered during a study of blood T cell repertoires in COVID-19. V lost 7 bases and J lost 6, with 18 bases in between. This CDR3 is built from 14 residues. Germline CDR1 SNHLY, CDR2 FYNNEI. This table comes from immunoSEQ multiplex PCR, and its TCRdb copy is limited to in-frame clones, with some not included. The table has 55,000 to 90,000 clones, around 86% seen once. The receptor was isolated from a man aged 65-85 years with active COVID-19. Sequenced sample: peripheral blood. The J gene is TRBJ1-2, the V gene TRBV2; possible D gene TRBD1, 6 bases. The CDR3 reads CASTLGGGDHGYTF. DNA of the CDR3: TGTGCCAGCACCCTAGGAGGGGGGGACCATGGCTACACCTTC. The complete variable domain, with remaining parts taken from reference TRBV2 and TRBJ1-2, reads EPEVTQTPSHQVTQMGQEVILRCVPISNHLYFYWYRQILGQKVEFLVSFYNNEISEKSEIFDDQFSVERPDGSNFTLKIRSTKLEDSAMYFCASTLGGGDHGYTFGSGTRLTVV.